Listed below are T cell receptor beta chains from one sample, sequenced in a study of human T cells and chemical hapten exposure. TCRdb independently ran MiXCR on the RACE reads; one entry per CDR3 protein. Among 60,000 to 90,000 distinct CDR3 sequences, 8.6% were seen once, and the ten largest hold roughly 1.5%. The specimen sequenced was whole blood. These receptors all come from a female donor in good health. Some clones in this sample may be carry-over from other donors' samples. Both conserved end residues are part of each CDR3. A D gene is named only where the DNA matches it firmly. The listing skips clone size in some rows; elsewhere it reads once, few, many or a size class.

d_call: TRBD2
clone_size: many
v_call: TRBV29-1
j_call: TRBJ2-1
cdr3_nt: TGCAGCGTTTTAGCGGGGGGCTCCTACAATGAGCAGTTCTTC
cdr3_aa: CSVLAGGSYNEQFF

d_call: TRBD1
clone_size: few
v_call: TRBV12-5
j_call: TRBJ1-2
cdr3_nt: TGTGCTAGCCGGGGAGGGGGCTTAGATGATGGCTACACCTTC
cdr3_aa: CASRGGGLDDGYTF

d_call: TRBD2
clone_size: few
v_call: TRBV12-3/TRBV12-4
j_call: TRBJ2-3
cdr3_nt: TGTGCCAGCAGACGCGGGACTAGCGGGGGCCTAGATACGCAGTATTTT
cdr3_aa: CASRRGTSGGLDTQYF

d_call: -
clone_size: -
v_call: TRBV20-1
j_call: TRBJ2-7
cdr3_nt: TGCAGTGCTAAGGCCCTCAGAGTTACCCCCTACGAGCAGTACTTC
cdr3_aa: CSAKALRVTPYEQYF

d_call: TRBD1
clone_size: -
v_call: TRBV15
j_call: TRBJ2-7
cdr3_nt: TGTGCCACCAGCAGAGATCTCCCGGGGACAGGGGGATACGAGCAGTACTTC
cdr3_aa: CATSRDLPGTGGYEQYF

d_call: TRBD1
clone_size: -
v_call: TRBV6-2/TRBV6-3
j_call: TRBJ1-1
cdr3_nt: TGTACCAGCAGTTACGAAATAACGGGACAGTTGAACACTGAAGCTTTCTTT
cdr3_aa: CTSSYEITGQLNTEAFF

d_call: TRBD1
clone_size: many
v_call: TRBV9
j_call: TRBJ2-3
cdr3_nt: TGTGCCAGCAGCAACGACAGGGGCGCAGATACGCAGTATTTT
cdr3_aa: CASSNDRGADTQYF

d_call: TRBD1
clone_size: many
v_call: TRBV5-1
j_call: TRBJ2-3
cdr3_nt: TGCGCCAGCAGCTGGGGGACAGGGAGCACAGATACGCAGTATTTT
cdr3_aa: CASSWGTGSTDTQYF

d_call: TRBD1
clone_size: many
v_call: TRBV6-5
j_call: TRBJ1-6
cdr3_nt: TGTGCCAGCAGTTACGGTAGCAGGGGGCTCGGTTCACCCCTCCACTTT
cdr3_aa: CASSYGSRGLGSPLHF

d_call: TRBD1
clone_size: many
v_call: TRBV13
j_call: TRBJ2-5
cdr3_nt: TGTGCCAGCAGCTATACAGGGGGCGAGAGAGAGACCCAGTACTTC
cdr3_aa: CASSYTGGERETQYF

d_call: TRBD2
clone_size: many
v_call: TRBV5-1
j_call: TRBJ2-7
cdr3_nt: TGCGCCAGCAGCTTGGGCGGGGGGTCTCCCCACGAGCAGTACTTC
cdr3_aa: CASSLGGGSPHEQYF

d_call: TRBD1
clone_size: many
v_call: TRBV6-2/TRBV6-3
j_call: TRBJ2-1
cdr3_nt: TGTGCCAGCTCCGGGACAGGGCTCTACAATGAGCAGTTCTTC
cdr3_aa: CASSGTGLYNEQFF

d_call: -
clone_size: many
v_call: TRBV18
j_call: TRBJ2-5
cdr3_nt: TGTGCCAGCTCACCACAGTATTACCAAGAGACCCAGTACTTC
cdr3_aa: CASSPQYYQETQYF

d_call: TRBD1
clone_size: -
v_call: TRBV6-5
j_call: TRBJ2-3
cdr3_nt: TGTGCCAGCAGTCCACGGGACAGCCGAACAGATACGCAGTATTTT
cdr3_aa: CASSPRDSRTDTQYF

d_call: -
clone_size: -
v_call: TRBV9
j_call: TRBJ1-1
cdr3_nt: TGTGCCAGCAGCGTAGCTCTCCGGGACCCCGGGGACATTGAAGCTTTCTTT
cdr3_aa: CASSVALRDPGDIEAFF

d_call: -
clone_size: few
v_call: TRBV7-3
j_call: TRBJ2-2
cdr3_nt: TGTGCCAGCAGCACCGACAGTACCCCCACCGGGGAGCTGTTTTTT
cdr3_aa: CASSTDSTPTGELFF

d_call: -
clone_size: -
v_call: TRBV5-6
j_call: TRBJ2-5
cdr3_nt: TGTGCCAGCAGGCCCCTGACAGAGCGGGAAGAGACCCAGTACTTC
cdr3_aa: CASRPLTEREETQYF

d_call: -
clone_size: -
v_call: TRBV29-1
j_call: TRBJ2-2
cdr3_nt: TGCAGCACGGGCCAGACGAACACCGGGGAGCTGTTTTTT
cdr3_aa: CSTGQTNTGELFF

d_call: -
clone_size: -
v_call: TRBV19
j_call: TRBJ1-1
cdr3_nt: TGTGCCAGTAGTGGACAGCCCCCCCCCACTGAAGCTTTCTTT
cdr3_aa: CASSGQPPPTEAFF

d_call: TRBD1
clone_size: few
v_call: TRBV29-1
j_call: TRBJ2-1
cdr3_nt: TGCAGCGTTGAAACTAACAGGGGGCGAGCGACGGGATACAATGAGCAGTTCTTC
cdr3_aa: CSVETNRGRATGYNEQFF

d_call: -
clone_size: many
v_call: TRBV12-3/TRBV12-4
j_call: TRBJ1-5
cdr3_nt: TGTGCCAGCAGTTTATCAGTGATAAATCAGCCCCAGCATTTT
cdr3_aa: CASSLSVINQPQHF

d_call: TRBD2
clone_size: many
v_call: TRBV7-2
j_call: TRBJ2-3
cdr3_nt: TGTGCCAGCAGCGCTAGCGGGGGGGCCGGGACAGATACGCAGTATTTT
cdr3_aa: CASSASGGAGTDTQYF

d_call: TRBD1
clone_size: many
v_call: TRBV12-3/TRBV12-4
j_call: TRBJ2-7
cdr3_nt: TGTGCCAGCAGTCTAGACGCAGGGGGTAACGAGCAGTACTTC
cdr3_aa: CASSLDAGGNEQYF

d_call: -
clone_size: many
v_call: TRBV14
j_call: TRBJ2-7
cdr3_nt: TGTGCCAGCAGCAAACTCGACGGGTACGAGCAGTACTTC
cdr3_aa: CASSKLDGYEQYF

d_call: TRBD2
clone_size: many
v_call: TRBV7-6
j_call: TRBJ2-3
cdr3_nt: TGTGCCAGCAGCCGATCCCCGCACCTAGCGGCAGATACGCAGTATTTT
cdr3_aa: CASSRSPHLAADTQYF

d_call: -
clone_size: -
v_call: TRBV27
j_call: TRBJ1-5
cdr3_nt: TGTGCCAGCAGTTTAGGGGGGGCTTTGGTTCAGCCCCAGCATTTT
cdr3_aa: CASSLGGALVQPQHF

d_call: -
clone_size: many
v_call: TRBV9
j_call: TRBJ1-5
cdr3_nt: TGTGCCAGCAGCGTAGGACAGATGCGTGGGCCCCAGCATTTT
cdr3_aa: CASSVGQMRGPQHF

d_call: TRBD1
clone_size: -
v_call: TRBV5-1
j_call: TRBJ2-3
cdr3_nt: TGCGCCAGCAGCCCAGGGGACAGGGGACAGACAGATACGCAGTATTTT
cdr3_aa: CASSPGDRGQTDTQYF

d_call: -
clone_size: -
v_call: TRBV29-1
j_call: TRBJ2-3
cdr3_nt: TGCAGCGTTGATCCTAGCACAGATACGCAGTATTTT
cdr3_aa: CSVDPSTDTQYF

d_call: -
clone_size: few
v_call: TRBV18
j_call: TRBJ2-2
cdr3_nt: TGTGCCAGCTCACCAGTTCAGGGGAACACCGGGGAGCTGTTTTTT
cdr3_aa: CASSPVQGNTGELFF

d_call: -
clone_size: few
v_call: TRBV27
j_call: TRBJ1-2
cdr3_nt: TGTGCCAGCAGACCCGGTGGGGTAAGGCTTGGCTACACCTTC
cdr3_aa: CASRPGGVRLGYTF

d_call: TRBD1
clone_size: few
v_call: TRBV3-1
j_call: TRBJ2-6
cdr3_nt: TGTGCCAGCAGCCGCGGACAGGGGCAATCTGGGGCCAACGTCCTGACTTTC
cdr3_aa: CASSRGQGQSGANVLTF

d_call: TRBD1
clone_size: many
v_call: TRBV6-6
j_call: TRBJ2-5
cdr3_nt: TGTGCCAGCAGACCACAGGGGAAACAGGGGGAAGAGACCCAGTACTTC
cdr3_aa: CASRPQGKQGEETQYF

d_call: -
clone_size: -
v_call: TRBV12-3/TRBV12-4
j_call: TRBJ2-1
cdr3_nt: TGTGCCAGCAGTTTATCCAGGTTCGATGAGCAGTTCTTC
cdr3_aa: CASSLSRFDEQFF

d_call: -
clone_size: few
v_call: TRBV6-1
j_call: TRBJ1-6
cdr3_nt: TGTGCCAGCAGTGGGACGACAGGCCCGAGCTCCTATAATTCACCCCTCCACTTT
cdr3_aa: CASSGTTGPSSYNSPLHF

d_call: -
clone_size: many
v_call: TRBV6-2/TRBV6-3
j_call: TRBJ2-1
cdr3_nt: TGTGCCAGCAGTTATGTTGGGACCAAAAACTACAATGAGCAGTTCTTC
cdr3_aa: CASSYVGTKNYNEQFF

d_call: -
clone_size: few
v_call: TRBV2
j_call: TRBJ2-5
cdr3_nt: TGTGCCAGCAAAACCACGGGGGGCGGGGAGACCCAGTACTTC
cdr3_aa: CASKTTGGGETQYF

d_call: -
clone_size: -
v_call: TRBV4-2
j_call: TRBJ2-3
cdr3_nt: TGTGCCAGCAGCCAAGGAAGATCTAGCGCTGACACAGATACGCAGTATTTT
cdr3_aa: CASSQGRSSADTDTQYF

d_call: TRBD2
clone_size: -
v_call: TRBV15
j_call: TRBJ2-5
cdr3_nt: TGTGCCACCAGAACTGGGGGGGGGTACCAAGAGACCCAGTACTTC
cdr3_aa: CATRTGGGYQETQYF

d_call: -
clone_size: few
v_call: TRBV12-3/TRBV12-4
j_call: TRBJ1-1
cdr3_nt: TGTGCCAGCAGTCCCGTCGGGGGGTCTGAAGCTTTCTTT
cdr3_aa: CASSPVGGSEAFF

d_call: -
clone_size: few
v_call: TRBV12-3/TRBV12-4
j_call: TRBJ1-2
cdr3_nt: TGTGCCAGCAGTCCGGGACGGAACCATAACTATGGCTACACCTTC
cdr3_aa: CASSPGRNHNYGYTF

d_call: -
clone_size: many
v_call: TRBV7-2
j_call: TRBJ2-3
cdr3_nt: TGTGCCAGCCTGGGGCATCGCTTAGATACGCAGTATTTT
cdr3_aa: CASLGHRLDTQYF

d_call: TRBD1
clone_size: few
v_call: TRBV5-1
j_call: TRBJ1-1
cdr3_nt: TGCGCCAGCAGCTTGGGGACAGGGATGGACACTGAAGCTTTCTTT
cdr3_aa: CASSLGTGMDTEAFF

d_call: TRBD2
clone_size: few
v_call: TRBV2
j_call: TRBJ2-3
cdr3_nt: TGTGCCAGCAGGGTCACCGGGACTATTTCAGATACGCAGTATTTT
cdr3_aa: CASRVTGTISDTQYF

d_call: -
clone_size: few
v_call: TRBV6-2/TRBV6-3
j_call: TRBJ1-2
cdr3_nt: TGTGCCAGCAGCCGAGAAAACTATGGCTACACCTTC
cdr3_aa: CASSRENYGYTF

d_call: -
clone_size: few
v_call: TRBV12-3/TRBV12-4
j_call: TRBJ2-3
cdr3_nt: TGTGCCAGCAGTTTTCACAGGGAGATGGAGGATACGCAGTATTTT
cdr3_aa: CASSFHREMEDTQYF